A selection of T cell receptor beta chains follows, all from one sample in a study of breast tumors, draining lymph nodes, adjacent tissues. One entry per CDR3 protein, called by TCRdb with MiXCR from the multiplex PCR reads. The table records roughly 7,100 distinct CDR3 sequences, about 40% of them present only once. The sample consisted of tumor-adjacent breast tissue. The receptors come from a female donor with breast cancer. Some clones in this sample may be carry-over from other donors' samples. CDR3s leave out the opening cysteine and the closing phenylalanine or tryptophan.

SVEEVEGGIQY | TRBV29-1
ASSYGGEYEQY | TRBV3-1
ASSSLVRAGGQETQY | TRBV5-1
ATSRGRGWGEQF | TRBV15
ASSETLSYGYT | TRBV6-1
SARDLGTGAQETQY | TRBV20-1
ASSLSTRTRTGLGGRDEQF | TRBV28
ASSSPGPSYEQY | TRBV6-2/TRBV6-3
SARQGNSPLH | TRBV20-1
ASSLGDRVEQY | TRBV5-8
ASIMGEGPYNEQF | TRBV13
ASSSGAKTQY | TRBV28
ASSQDLTGTRGYT | TRBV4-2
ASHGGGSGSVYEQY | TRBV7-2
ASSQAGTGGRETQY | TRBV3-1
ASSLVEGYEQY | TRBV5-1
WIYGYT | TRBV20-1
ASSLSGSYGYT | TRBV7-8
SAGVRGTAYEQY | TRBV20-1
ASSPRGGQPSANEKLF | TRBV9
ASTGTPNNEQF | TRBV28
SARDRLAGVGEQF | TRBV20-1
ASSTSDGETQY | TRBV11-1
ASSLGLAGGEQY | TRBV19
ASSLSGGRLSGANVLT | TRBV7-8
ASSTQATGELF | TRBV7-6
SGKEGTQY | TRBV29-1
ASGGAGEQY | TRBV6-2/TRBV6-3
ASSQEVGFKF | TRBV4-1
ASSLTRELF | TRBV12-3/TRBV12-4
ASRPDNTGELF | TRBV2
SARDPAYPYNEQF | TRBV20-1
ASSQTPGGLYEKLF | TRBV4-1
SASKSADTQY | TRBV20-1
SAGTARLSTDTQY | TRBV20-1
SARRQGNRGYT | TRBV20-1
ASSLGPEGSDYGYT | TRBV12-1
ASSGPGTGGGETQY | TRBV5-5
ASSNQAETGYT | TRBV7-9
ASSAMPSSYEQY | TRBV14
ASSEIRAISYEQY | TRBV28